This TCR beta chain was captured by sequencing in a study of T cells in localized non-small cell lung cancer. General study findings and limits: Blood T cell density predicted longer survival; adjacent-lung clonality, shorter. Adjacent lung had a median approximately 50 of the 100 largest tumor clones. Adjacent uninvolved lung had the highest clonality, suggesting focused antigen responses.

With respect to this clone: Its antigen remains unidentified.

TCRdb's copy holds only in-frame clones and misses some; the assay was immunoSEQ multiplex PCR. The sample holds over 20,000 clones, approximately 86% seen once. This CDR3 is built from 14 residues. Germline V gene data show CDR1 as SGHDT and CDR2 as YYEEEE. V lost 5 bases and J lost 5, with 16 bases in between. The specimen was peripheral blood, collected before any cancer treatment. The TCR was taken from a female donor at least 60 years old with stage I lung adenocarcinoma. The chain joins TRBV5-6 to TRBJ1-2; no firm D call. CDR3 nucleotides: TGTGCCAGCAGGGTACCGGGCTCTAGTTATGGCTACACCTTC. Its protein product is CASRVPGSSYGYTF.